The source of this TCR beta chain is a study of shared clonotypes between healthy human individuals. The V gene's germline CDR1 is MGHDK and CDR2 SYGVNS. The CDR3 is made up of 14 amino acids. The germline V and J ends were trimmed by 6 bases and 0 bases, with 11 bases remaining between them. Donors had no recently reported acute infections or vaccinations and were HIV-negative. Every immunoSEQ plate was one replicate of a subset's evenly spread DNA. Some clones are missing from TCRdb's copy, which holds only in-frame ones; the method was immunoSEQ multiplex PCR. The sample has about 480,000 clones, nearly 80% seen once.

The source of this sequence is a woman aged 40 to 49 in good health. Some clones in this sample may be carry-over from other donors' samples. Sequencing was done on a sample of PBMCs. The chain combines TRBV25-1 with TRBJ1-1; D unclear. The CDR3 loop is CASSRGSLNTEAFF. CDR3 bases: TGTGCCAGCAGCCGCGGGTCTTTGAACACTGAAGCTTTCTTT.